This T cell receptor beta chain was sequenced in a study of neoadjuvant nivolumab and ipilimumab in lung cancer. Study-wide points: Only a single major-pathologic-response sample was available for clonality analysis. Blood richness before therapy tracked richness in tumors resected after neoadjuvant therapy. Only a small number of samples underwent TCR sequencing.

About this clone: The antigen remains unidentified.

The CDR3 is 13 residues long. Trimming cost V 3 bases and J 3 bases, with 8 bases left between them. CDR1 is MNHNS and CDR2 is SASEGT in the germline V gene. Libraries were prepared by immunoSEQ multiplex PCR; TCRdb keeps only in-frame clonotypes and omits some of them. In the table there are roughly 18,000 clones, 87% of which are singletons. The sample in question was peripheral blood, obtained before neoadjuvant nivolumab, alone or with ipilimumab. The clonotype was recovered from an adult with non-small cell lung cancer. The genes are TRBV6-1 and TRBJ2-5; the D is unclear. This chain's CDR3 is CASSEYYKETQYF. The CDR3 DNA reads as TGTGCCAGCAGTGAGTACTATAAAGAGACCCAGTACTTC.